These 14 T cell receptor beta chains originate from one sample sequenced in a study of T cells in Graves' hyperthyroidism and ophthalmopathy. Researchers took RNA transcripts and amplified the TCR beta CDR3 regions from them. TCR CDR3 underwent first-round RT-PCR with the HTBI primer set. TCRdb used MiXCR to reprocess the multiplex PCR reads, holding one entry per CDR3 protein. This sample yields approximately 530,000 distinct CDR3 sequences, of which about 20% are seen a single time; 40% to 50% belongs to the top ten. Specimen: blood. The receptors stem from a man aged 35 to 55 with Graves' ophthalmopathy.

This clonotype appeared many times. The CDR3 loop reads CASRLGDTQYF. CDR3 nucleotide sequence: TGTGCCAGCAGGCTAGGAGATACGCAGTATTTT. The chain couples TRBV12-3 or TRBV12-4 to TRBJ2-3; the D is unclear. The CDR3 covers 11 residues. Trimming took 6 bases from V and 5 from J, leaving 6 bases between them.

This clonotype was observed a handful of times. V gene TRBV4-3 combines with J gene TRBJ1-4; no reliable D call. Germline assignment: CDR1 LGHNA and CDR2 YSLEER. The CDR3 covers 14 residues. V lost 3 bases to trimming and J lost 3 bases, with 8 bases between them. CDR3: CASSQLVSNEKLFF. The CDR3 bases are TGCGCCAGCAGCCAGCTCGTCTCTAATGAAAAACTGTTTTTT.

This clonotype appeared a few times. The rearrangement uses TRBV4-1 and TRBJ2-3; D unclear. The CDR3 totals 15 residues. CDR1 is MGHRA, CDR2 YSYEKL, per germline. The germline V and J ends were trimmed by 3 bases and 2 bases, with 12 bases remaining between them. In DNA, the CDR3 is TGCGCCAGCAGCCACCTTACAACAGCCACAGATACGCAGTATTTT. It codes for CASSHLTTATDTQYF.

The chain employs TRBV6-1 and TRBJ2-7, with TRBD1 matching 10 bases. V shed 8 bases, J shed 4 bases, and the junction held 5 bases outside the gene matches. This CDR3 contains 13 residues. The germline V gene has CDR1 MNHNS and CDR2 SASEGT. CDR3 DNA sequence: TGTGCCAGCGAACCGGGACAGGGGTACGAGCAGTACTTC. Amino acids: CASEPGQGYEQYF.

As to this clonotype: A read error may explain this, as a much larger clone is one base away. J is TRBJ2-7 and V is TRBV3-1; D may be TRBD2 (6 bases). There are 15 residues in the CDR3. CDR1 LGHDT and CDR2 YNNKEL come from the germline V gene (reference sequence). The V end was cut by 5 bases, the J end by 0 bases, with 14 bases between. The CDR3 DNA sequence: TGTGCCAGCAGCTACGGGACTGGCGGCTCCTACGAGCAGTACTTC. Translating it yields CASSYGTGGSYEQYF.

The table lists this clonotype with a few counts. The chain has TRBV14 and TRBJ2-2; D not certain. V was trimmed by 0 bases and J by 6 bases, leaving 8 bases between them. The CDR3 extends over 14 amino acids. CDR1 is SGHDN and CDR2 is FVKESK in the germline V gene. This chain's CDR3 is CASSQDEYSGELFF. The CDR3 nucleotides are TGTGCCAGCAGCCAAGATGAGTACTCCGGGGAGCTGTTTTTT.

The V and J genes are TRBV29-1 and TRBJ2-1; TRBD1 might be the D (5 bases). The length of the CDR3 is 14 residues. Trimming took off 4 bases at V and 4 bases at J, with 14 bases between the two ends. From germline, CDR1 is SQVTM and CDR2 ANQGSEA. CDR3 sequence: CSVAGRVFYNEQFF. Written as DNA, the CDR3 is TGCAGCGTTGCGGGCAGGGTTTTTTACAATGAGCAGTTCTTC.

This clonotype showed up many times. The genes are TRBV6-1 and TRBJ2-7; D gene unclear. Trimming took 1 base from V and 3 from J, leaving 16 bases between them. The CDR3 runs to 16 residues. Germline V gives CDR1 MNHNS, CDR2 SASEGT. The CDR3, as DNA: TGTGCCAGCAGTGAAGGAGACAACAGAGCCTACTACGAGCAGTACTTC. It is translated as CASSEGDNRAYYEQYF.

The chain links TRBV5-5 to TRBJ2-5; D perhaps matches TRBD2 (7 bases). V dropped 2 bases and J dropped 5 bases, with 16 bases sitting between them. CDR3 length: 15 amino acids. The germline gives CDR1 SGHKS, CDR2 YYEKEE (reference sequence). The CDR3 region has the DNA TGTGCCAGCAGCTTTTTCGGGGGGCCGAGGGAGACCCAGTACTTC. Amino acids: CASSFFGGPRETQYF. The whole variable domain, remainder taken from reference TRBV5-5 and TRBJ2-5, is DAGVTQSPTHLIKTRGQQVTLRCSPISGHKSVSWYQQVLGQGPQFIFQYYEKEERGRGNFPDRFSARQFPNYSSELNVNALLLGDSALYLCASSFFGGPRETQYFGPGTRLLVL.

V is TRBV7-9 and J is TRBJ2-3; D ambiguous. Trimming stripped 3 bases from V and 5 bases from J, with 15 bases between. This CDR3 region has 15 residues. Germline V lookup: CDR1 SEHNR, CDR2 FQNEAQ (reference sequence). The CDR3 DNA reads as TGTGCCAGCAGCTTGGCCCCTGCGGTGGAAGATACGCAGTATTTT. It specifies CASSLAPAVEDTQYF.

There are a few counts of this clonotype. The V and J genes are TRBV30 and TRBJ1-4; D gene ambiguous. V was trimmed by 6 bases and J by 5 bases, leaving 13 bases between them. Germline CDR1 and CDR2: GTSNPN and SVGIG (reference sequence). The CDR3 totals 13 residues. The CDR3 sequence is CACGWQENEKLFF. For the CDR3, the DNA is TGTGCCTGCGGTTGGCAGGAGAATGAAAAACTGTTTTTT.

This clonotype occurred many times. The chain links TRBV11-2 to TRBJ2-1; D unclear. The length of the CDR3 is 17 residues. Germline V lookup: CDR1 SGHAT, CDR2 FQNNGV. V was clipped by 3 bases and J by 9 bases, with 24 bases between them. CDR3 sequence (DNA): TGTGCCAGCAGCTTTGTTGGTGTCGCCAGGAATGCGGCTGAGCAGTTCTTC. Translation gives CASSFVGVARNAAEQFF. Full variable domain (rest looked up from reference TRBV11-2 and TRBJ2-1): EAGVAQSPRYKIIEKRQSVAFWCNPISGHATLYWYQQILGQGPKLLIQFQNNGVVDDSQLPKDRFSAERLKGVDSTLKIQPAKLEDSAVYLCASSFVGVARNAAEQFFGPGTRLTVL.

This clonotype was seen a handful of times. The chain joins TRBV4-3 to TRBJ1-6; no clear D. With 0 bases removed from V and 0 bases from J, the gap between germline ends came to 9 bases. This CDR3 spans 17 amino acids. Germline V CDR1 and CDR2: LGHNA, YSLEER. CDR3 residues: CASSQDEQHSYNSPLHF. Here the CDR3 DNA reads TGCGCCAGCAGCCAAGATGAACAGCACTCCTATAATTCACCCCTCCACTTT.

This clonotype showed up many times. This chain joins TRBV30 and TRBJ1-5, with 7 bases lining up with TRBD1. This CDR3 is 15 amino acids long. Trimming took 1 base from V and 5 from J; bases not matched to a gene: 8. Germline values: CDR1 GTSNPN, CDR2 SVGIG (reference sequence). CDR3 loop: CAWSGDSGLDQPQHF. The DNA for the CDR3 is TGTGCCTGGAGTGGGGACAGCGGGCTAGATCAGCCCCAGCATTTT.